Below, 12 T cell receptor beta chains from the same sample are listed, as sequenced in a study of cytomegalovirus exposure and HLA in healthy donors. The PCR had 60 Vbeta and 13 Jbeta primers. Only in-frame clones appear in the TCRdb table, and some are missing; sequencing was by immunoSEQ multiplex PCR. This sample has about 140,000 clones, with 80% found just once. Source material: PBMCs. These receptors originate from a female donor in good health and CMV-seronegative.

The CDR3 loop is CASSEQSLAGASETQYF. The CDR3 DNA sequence: TGTGCCAGCAGTGAACAAAGCCTGGCGGGAGCTTCGGAGACCCAGTACTTC. V and J are TRBV6-1 and TRBJ2-5, with 7 positions matching TRBD2. J lost 5 bases, V lost 2 bases, and 14 bases had no gene match. The CDR3 has 17 residues. From germline, CDR1 is MNHNS and CDR2 SASEGT.

This clone was recorded only once. The V and J genes are TRBV15 and TRBJ1-5; TRBD1 matches 10 bases. The J segment lost 6 bases and the V segment lost 0 bases, leaving 2 bases of the junction unmatched. Germline V gene data show CDR1 as LNHNV and CDR2 as YYDKDF (reference sequence). CDR3 length equals 15 residues. The CDR3 nucleotides read TGTGCCACCAGCAGAGATGGGACAGGGGTTCAGCCCCAGCATTTT. It encodes CATSRDGTGVQPQHF.

This clone was picked up one time. The chain employs TRBV2 and TRBJ1-1; possible D gene TRBD1, 5 bases. From germline, CDR1 is SNHLY and CDR2 FYNNEI. This CDR3 comprises 13 residues. The V end was cut by 6 bases, the J end by 8 bases, with 16 bases between. The CDR3 loop reads CASRAGQVLEAFF. CDR3 DNA: TGTGCCAGCAGGGCCGGACAAGTCCTAGAAGCTTTCTTT.

This chain connects TRBV28 to TRBJ1-1; D is possibly TRBD1 (6 bases). The V gene's germline CDR1 is MDHEN and CDR2 SYDVKM. The CDR3 spans 13 residues. V was pared by 1 base and J by 6 bases, with 9 bases between. CDR3 in amino acids: CASSLLQGSEAFF. CDR3 DNA sequence: TGTGCCAGCAGTTTATTGCAGGGGTCTGAAGCTTTCTTT.

In this sample, this clone turned up a few times. This rearrangement joins TRBV7-9 to TRBJ1-1, with D uncertain. Germline CDR1 reads SEHNR; CDR2 reads FQNEAQ (reference sequence). V was cut by 2 bases and J by 0 bases, with 4 bases left in between. This CDR3 is built from 13 residues. The CDR3, as DNA: TGTGCCAGCAGCTTACAAATGAACACTGAAGCTTTCTTT. Protein: CASSLQMNTEAFF.

The V gene is TRBV28, the J gene TRBJ2-3, with 7 bases matching TRBD2. In germline, CDR1 is MDHEN, CDR2 SYDVKM. The CDR3 loop spans 15 amino acids. Trimming removed 5 bases from V and 2 bases from J; junction bases left unmatched: 7. As DNA, the CDR3 is TGTGCCAGCAGTCCCAGACTAGCCCACACAGATACGCAGTATTTT. It is translated as CASSPRLAHTDTQYF.

The rearrangement joins TRBV11-2 to TRBJ2-2, with D perhaps matching TRBD2 (5 bases). The V gene lost 3 bases and the J gene lost 4 bases, with 12 bases spanning the gap. Per germline, CDR1 SGHAT and CDR2 FQNNGV. This CDR3 has 15 amino acids. CDR3 protein: CASSLLSGVTGELFF. The CDR3 DNA reads TGTGCCAGCAGCTTGTTAAGCGGAGTCACCGGGGAGCTGTTTTTT.

This chain joins TRBV18 and TRBJ2-7, with 10 bases aligning to TRBD1. Losses at the gene ends were 3 bases for V and 3 bases for J; bases not matched to a gene: 8. Germline CDR1 KGHSH, CDR2 LQKENI. This CDR3 contains 16 residues. The CDR3 DNA reads TGTGCCAGCTCACCCGGACCGGGACAGGGGATCTACGAGCAGTACTTC. Translating it yields CASSPGPGQGIYEQYF. The full variable domain, rest sourced from reference TRBV18 and TRBJ2-7, is NAGVMQNPRHLVRRRGQEARLRCSPMKGHSHVYWYRQLPEEGLKFMVYLQKENIIDESGMPKERFSAEFPKEGPSILRIQQVVRGDSAAYFCASSPGPGQGIYEQYFGPGTRLTVT.

On this clone: The germline gene is not matched at one end of the junction; a read error may be the cause. The V gene is TRBV19, the J gene TRBJ2-7; D gene uncertain. The CDR3 has 14 residues. Germline values: CDR1 LNHDA, CDR2 SQIVND (reference sequence). The CDR3 DNA follows: TGTGCCAGTAGTCCGTCCGCGCCCTCCCACGAGCAGTACTTC. Translation: CASSPSAPSHEQYF.

The chain recombines TRBV7-6 with TRBJ2-7; maybe TRBD2 (6 bases). This CDR3 spans 13 amino acids. The V and J ends lost 7 bases and 7 bases respectively, with 17 bases between them. Germline loops: CDR1 SGHVS, CDR2 FNYEAQ. The CDR3 nucleotides read TGTGCCAGCACCCGCCTGGGACTTCGGGAGCAGTACTTC. This gives the protein CASTRLGLREQYF.

The CDR3 sequence is CASSPTEPNEKLFF. DNA of the CDR3: TGTGCCAGCAGTCCGACAGAACCTAATGAAAAACTGTTTTTT. This chain connects TRBV27 to TRBJ1-4, with D perhaps TRBD1 (5 bases). The CDR3 runs to 14 residues. The germline V and J ends were trimmed by 5 bases and 3 bases, with 10 bases remaining between them. Germline V gene sequence: CDR1 MNHEY, CDR2 SMNVEV (reference sequence). Complete variable domain (other parts from reference TRBV27 and TRBJ1-4): EAQVTQNPRYLITVTGKKLTVTCSQNMNHEYMSWYRQDPGLGLRQIYYSMNVEVTDKGDVPEGYKVSRKEKRNFPLILESPSPNQTSLYFCASSPTEPNEKLFFGSGTQLSVL.

The chain couples TRBV6-1 to TRBJ2-7, with D maybe TRBD2 (6 bases). CDR1 MNHNS and CDR2 SASEGT come from the germline V gene. This CDR3 has 15 residues. The ends were cut back, 7 bases at V and 2 bases at J, with 18 bases in the middle. The CDR3 DNA reads TGTGCCAGCATGGTTATAGGGACTCAACCCTACGAGCAGTACTTC. This translates into CASMVIGTQPYEQYF.